The present T cell receptor beta chain was sequenced within a study of T cell repertoires in cytomegalovirus infection (dated by TCRdb to between 2017 and 2020). At the level of the whole study: The peptide stimulations were aimed at well-studied HLA-B-restricted epitopes as well as recently identified HLA-C-restricted CMV epitopes, whose presentation resists viral immunomodulation. Donor HLA type was relevant to the analysis, as public TCR beta signatures indicated carriage of CMV infection together with the matching HLA type. Beyond this particular receptor, the publication reports: The ex vivo response was dominated by HLA-C-restricted CMV-specific TCR beta clonotypes, which also provided the single most frequent clonotype in two of eight donors. In both this cohort and an independent cohort of approximately 350 donors, the cumulative frequency of public TCR beta family members distinguished carriers of CMV infection plus the relevant HLA type.

Details on this clonotype: Its antigen target is currently unknown. No clone much larger than this one lies a single base away; base qualities are absent.

Per the publication, the treatment or condition label means: in vitro stimulation with specific CMV peptide epitopes to enrich CMV-specific T cells. Sequencing was carried out with an Illumina HiSeq 1500. TCRdb passed the public sequencing reads through fastp at Q25 and MiXCR, retaining productive beta sequences. CDR3 protein duplicates are merged, each entry listing the most common genes and DNA. This sample lists about 220,000 distinct CDR3 sequences; 30% to 45% were detected once. The leading ten clones occupy around 64% of the sample. CDR1 MNHEY and CDR2 SVGEGT are derived from the germline V gene. Trimming costs V 0 bases and J 4 bases, and their ends lie 6 bases apart. Counted from cysteine to phenylalanine, this CDR3 has 13 amino acids. The retained sequence is limited to the CDR3, 39 bases, with the frame set at the first base.

The input for sequencing was CD8+ T cells from cultured PBMCs, taken from culture after CMV antigen stimulation. The TCR comes from a human donor in good health (CMV status not recorded). Some clones in this sample may be carry-over from other donors' samples. The chain uses TRBV6-2 or TRBV6-3 and TRBJ2-5; the D gene assignment is ambiguous. The nucleotides read TGTGCCAGCAGTTACTCTCCGGGAGAGACCCAGTACTTC. Translated, it gives CASSYSPGETQYF.